Listed below are T cell receptor beta chains from one sample, sequenced in a study of T cell responses to AZD1222 COVID-19 vaccine. Method: immunoSEQ multiplex PCR; TCRdb's copy keeps in-frame clones and lacks some. This table holds tens of thousands of clones, about 90% found once. The sample consisted of peripheral blood, taken 28 days after the second AZD1222 dose. These receptor sequences come from an adult who received the AZD1222 COVID-19 vaccine. The conserved cysteine and the conserved F or W are not part of the CDR3 here.

15	TRBV11-3	TRBJ2-3	ASSSGTSGVLTDTQY
15	TRBV24-1	TRBJ2-2	ATSDPSGTANTGELF
14	TRBV4-2	TRBJ2-7	ASSQVEGLTSYEQY
11	TRBV11-3	TRBJ2-7	ASSLNSAEGQY
14	TRBV4-1	TRBJ2-1	ASSPADRGGVNEQF
13	TRBV6-5	TRBJ2-1	ASRVRGLGVNEQF
12	TRBV29-1	TRBJ1-1	SVVHRGVNTEAF
12	TRBV28	TRBJ1-5	ASSLLQENQPQH
11	TRBV6-6	TRBJ1-3	ASNPSSGNTIY
10	TRBV29-1	TRBJ1-1	SVGDRGAEAF
11	TRBV6-5	TRBJ1-1	AIDQAGVTEAF
13	TRBV11-2	TRBJ1-3	ASSSFGASGNTIY
17	TRBV24-1	TRBJ2-7	ATSDLLWGYRGHTYEQY
11	TRBV11-2	TRBJ1-3	ASSSGPGNTIY
10	TRBV5-1	TRBJ2-5	ASSLSMETQY
15	TRBV7-8	TRBJ2-7	ASSFPGGGDRIYEQY
16	TRBV30	TRBJ2-7	AWSGRRVGRKNSYEQY
10	TRBV5-4	TRBJ1-2	ASSRTGEGYT
14	TRBV6-2/TRBV6-3	TRBJ1-2	ASSEIYRSSNYGYT
13	TRBV7-3	TRBJ2-3	ASSFPFRQTDTQY
14	TRBV4-1	TRBJ2-6	ASSQDEGPGANVLT
13	TRBV28	TRBJ1-3	ASSLSQGAGNTIY
13	TRBV28	TRBJ2-1	ASSFEGGPYNEQF
13	TRBV4-2	TRBJ2-7	ASSPRDGSSYEQY
11	TRBV11-3	TRBJ2-1	ASSLDWGPSRF
14	TRBV7-8	TRBJ2-7	ASSPSSRGGYYEQY
11	TRBV11-1	TRBJ1-1	ASSFSGNTEAF
13	TRBV11-1	TRBJ1-4	ASSPRDYSGEKLF
10	TRBV3-1/TRBV3-2	TRBJ2-3	ASSQDVGTQY
14	TRBV5-4	TRBJ1-1	ASSGTKGVLNTEAF
14	TRBV19	TRBJ2-3	ASSMGQLRSTDTQY
11	TRBV10-3	TRBJ1-5	AISESQNQPQH
12	TRBV5-3	TRBJ2-3	ARSLIGPTDTQY
12	TRBV27	TRBJ1-2	ASSFGQGRYGYT
11	TRBV30	TRBJ1-3	AWSQVSGNTIY
16	TRBV5-8	TRBJ1-5	ASSGSTGEAVRNQPQH
13	TRBV5-1	TRBJ1-2	ASSLALEAEYGYT
12	TRBV30	TRBJ1-2	AWSVDSGGYGYT
13	TRBV5-1	TRBJ2-1	ASSLAPQDANEQF
14	TRBV3-1/TRBV3-2	TRBJ2-2	ASSRGQGSNTGELF
11	TRBV2	TRBJ2-3	VSLVGRTDTQY
12	TRBV28	TRBJ1-6	ASMIPPGGSPLH
13	TRBV9	TRBJ1-4	ASTVGQGFGEKLF
9	TRBV11-3	TRBJ1-4	ASSSGWKLF